The rows below give T cell receptor beta chains drawn from one sample of a study of T-cell memory formation after mild COVID-19. MiXCR, applied by TCRdb to the 5' RACE reads, yields one record per CDR3 protein. This sample has 30,000 to 35,000 distinct CDR3 sequences; about 7.3% occur once, and the top ten carry just under 30%. The sample was PBMCs or a T cell subset sorted from them (not recorded which). Every receptor here comes from a young man who had mild COVID-19 (a few samples of this study predate the infection). Cell type and time point are not known. Each CDR3 is given with its conserved first and last residue. The order of the fields is clone size, V gene, D gene, J gene, CDR3 protein, CDR3 DNA. A D gene is named only where the DNA matches it firmly. For some rows the clone size is stated as once, few or many, or as a class when expanded; others skip it.

many	TRBV24-1	-	TRBJ2-1	CATSDLGGNSYNEQFF	TGTGCCACCAGTGATTTGGGGGGGAACTCCTACAATGAGCAGTTCTTC
many	TRBV29-1	TRBD2	TRBJ2-1	CSETSGGALSYNEQFF	TGCAGCGAGACTAGCGGGGGGGCCCTATCCTACAATGAGCAGTTCTTC
many	TRBV4-3	-	TRBJ2-2	CASSQGDRGGELFF	TGCGCCAGCAGCCAGGGGGATCGCGGTGGGGAGCTGTTTTTT
few	TRBV7-8	TRBD2	TRBJ2-1	CASSAGLAGGNNEQFF	TGTGCCAGCAGCGCCGGACTAGCGGGGGGGAACAATGAGCAGTTCTTC
many	TRBV5-1	TRBD2	TRBJ2-4	CASSTTGEGLNIQYF	TGCGCCAGCAGCACTACGGGGGAGGGGCTGAACATTCAGTACTTC
few	TRBV12-3/TRBV12-4	-	TRBJ2-3	CASSRDGGTDTQYF	TGTGCCAGCAGTAGGGACGGCGGCACAGATACGCAGTATTTT
many	TRBV20-1	-	TRBJ1-5	CSARDLAGEGRGHQPQHF	TGCAGTGCTAGAGATTTGGCAGGGGAAGGCAGGGGCCATCAGCCCCAGCATTTT
many	TRBV6-5	TRBD2	TRBJ2-1	CASSSRAGGPYNEQFF	TGTGCCAGCAGTTCTCGAGCGGGGGGGCCCTACAATGAGCAGTTCTTC
many	TRBV20-1	-	TRBJ1-2	CSARDSGRANYGYTF	TGCAGTGCTAGAGATTCGGGCAGGGCTAACTATGGCTACACCTTC
many	TRBV6-4	TRBD2	TRBJ2-1	CASSDGTSGGPNEQFF	TGTGCCAGCAGTGACGGGACTAGCGGGGGTCCCAATGAGCAGTTCTTC
few	TRBV6-5	-	TRBJ1-2	CASSYSRQAVYGYTF	TGTGCCAGCAGTTACTCCCGACAGGCCGTATATGGCTACACCTTC
many	TRBV3-1	-	TRBJ1-2	CASSPGHYGYTF	TGTGCCAGCAGCCCTGGACACTATGGCTACACCTTC
many	TRBV7-2	TRBD1	TRBJ1-1	CASRTGWITEAFF	TGTGCCAGCAGGACAGGGTGGATCACTGAAGCTTTCTTT
many	TRBV6-5	TRBD1	TRBJ1-6	CAVTDRDNSPLHF	TGTGCCGTAACGGACAGGGATAATTCACCCCTCCACTTT
few	TRBV4-3	-	TRBJ2-1	CASSQDWDNEQFF	TGCGCCAGCAGCCAAGATTGGGACAATGAGCAGTTCTTC
many	TRBV7-7	TRBD2	TRBJ2-2	CASSLAGSENTGELFF	TGTGCTAGCAGCTTAGCGGGGTCAGAGAACACCGGGGAGCTGTTTTTT
many	TRBV18	-	TRBJ2-3	CASSPHVAGGTTDTQYF	TGTGCCAGCTCACCACACGTAGCAGGAGGGACCACAGATACGCAGTATTTT
once	TRBV7-3	TRBD2	TRBJ2-3	CASSLVAGGIGDTQYF	TGTGCCAGCAGCTTAGTCGCGGGGGGAATAGGAGATACGCAGTATTTT
many	TRBV18	-	TRBJ2-5	CASSPQAEETQYF	TGTGCCAGCTCACCTCAGGCCGAGGAGACCCAGTACTTC
medium-sized	TRBV18	-	TRBJ2-5	CASSPPLSGAAETQYF	TGTGCCAGCTCACCACCGTTAAGTGGGGCCGCGGAGACCCAGTACTTC
many	TRBV20-1	TRBD1	TRBJ2-1	CSARDEGATGSEQFF	TGCAGTGCTAGAGATGAGGGGGCTACCGGTAGTGAGCAGTTCTTC
many	TRBV24-1	-	TRBJ2-3	CATSDSQSTDTQYF	TGTGCCACCAGTGATTCGCAAAGCACAGATACGCAGTATTTT
many	TRBV11-2	-	TRBJ2-5	CASSFTGVQETQYF	TGTGCCAGCAGCTTCACGGGAGTCCAAGAGACCCAGTACTTC
many	TRBV6-5	TRBD1	TRBJ1-4	CASSQTGDSEKLFF	TGTGCCAGCAGCCAGACAGGGGATAGTGAAAAACTGTTTTTT
many	TRBV7-2	TRBD2	TRBJ2-3	CASSPKTSAWGTDTQYF	TGTGCCAGCAGCCCGAAGACTAGCGCATGGGGCACAGATACGCAGTATTTT
many	TRBV6-5	TRBD1	TRBJ2-7	CASSRTGVMRRYEQYF	TGTGCCAGCAGCAGGACAGGGGTGATGCGCCGATACGAGCAGTACTTC
many	TRBV10-3	TRBD2	TRBJ2-2	CATDGGRSNTGELFF	TGTGCCACAGACGGGGGGAGATCAAACACCGGGGAGCTGTTTTTT
-	TRBV20-1	TRBD2	TRBJ2-1	CSARDPGGGTGEQFF	TGCAGTGCTAGAGATCCGGGCGGGGGGACGGGTGAGCAGTTCTTC
-	TRBV4-1	TRBD2	TRBJ2-5	CASSRSLERGELQETQYF	TGCGCCAGCAGCCGAAGCCTGGAGCGGGGGGAACTTCAAGAGACCCAGTACTTC